The 24 T cell receptor beta chains presented below share a single source sample, sequenced in a study of cytomegalovirus exposure and HLA in healthy donors. The PCR ran on 60 Vbeta and 13 Jbeta primers. Profiling relied on immunoSEQ multiplex PCR, and the TCRdb table lists in-frame clones only, not all of them. The sample lists approximately 88,000 clones, 65% to 85% seen once, with around 2% in the top ten. The sample consisted of PBMCs. Every receptor here comes from a man younger than 35 in good health and CMV-seronegative.

Here the CDR3 DNA reads TGTGCCAGCAGCCAAGATCCAGGGTCCCGGCCCCAGCATTTT. Its translation is CASSQDPGSRPQHF. The V gene is TRBV4-2, the J gene TRBJ1-5; D may be TRBD1 (5 bases). V was pared by 0 bases and J by 9 bases, with 12 bases between. The CDR3 loop spans 14 amino acids. Germline values: CDR1 LGHNA, CDR2 YNFKEQ.

For this clone: Germline is not matched at one junction end, which may reflect a read error. The chain uses TRBV7-9 and TRBJ2-7, with TRBD1 matching 10 bases. Looked up from germline, CDR1 is SEHNR and CDR2 is FQNEAQ (reference sequence). The CDR3 totals 15 residues. DNA of the CDR3: TGTTCCAGCAGCTTAGTAGGACAGGGGGCCTACGAGCAGTACTTC. It translates to CSSSLVGQGAYEQYF.

The J gene is TRBJ2-5, the V gene TRBV10-1; 8 positions match TRBD1. Trimming cost V 3 bases and J 2 bases; bases outside gene matches: 2. Germline CDR1 and CDR2: WNHNN and SYGVQD (reference sequence). This CDR3 region has 14 residues. CDR3 region: CASSDGQGQETQYF. As DNA, the CDR3 is TGCGCCAGCAGTGATGGACAGGGACAAGAGACCCAGTACTTC.

V is TRBV18 and J is TRBJ1-2; D uncertain. CDR1 KGHSH and CDR2 LQKENI come from the germline V gene. The CDR3 is made up of 14 amino acids. V was trimmed by 3 bases and J by 2 bases, leaving 10 bases between them. For the CDR3, the DNA is TGTGCCAGCTCACCCCTGACACGGAACTATGGCTACACCTTC. This encodes CASSPLTRNYGYTF.

Concerning this clone: The junction departs from germline at one end; a sequencing error may be responsible. The rearrangement uses TRBV6-4 and TRBJ1-2; 7 positions match TRBD1. Germline lookup yields CDR1 MRHNA and CDR2 SNTAGT. The CDR3 loop spans 13 amino acids. The CDR3 protein is CAGSPQGREGYTF. The CDR3 DNA follows: TGTGCCGGCAGTCCACAGGGGCGCGAAGGCTACACCTTC.

The V call is TRBV9, the J call TRBJ2-5; 7 nucleotides line up with TRBD1. Germline V gene sequence: CDR1 SGDLS, CDR2 YYNGEE. There are 14 residues in the CDR3. V lost 1 base, J lost 4 bases, and 4 bases stayed unmatched. Here the CDR3 reads CASSVQPGGETQYF. CDR3 DNA: TGTGCCAGCAGCGTACAGCCAGGGGGAGAGACCCAGTACTTC.

This clone occurred a few times. The rearrangement joins TRBV4-1 to TRBJ2-2; 11 bases fit TRBD2. There are 16 residues in the CDR3. Germline V CDR1 and CDR2: MGHRA, YSYEKL. Losses at the gene ends were 4 bases for V and 7 bases for J; bases not matched to a gene: 8. DNA of the CDR3: TGCGCCAGCAGCCCAATAGCGGGGGGGCATGTCGGGGAGCTGTTTTTT. Amino acids: CASSPIAGGHVGELFF.

This chain connects TRBV2 to TRBJ2-3; the match to TRBD2 covers 12 bases. The V segment lost 5 bases and the J segment 4 bases; nucleotides outside the gene matches: 10. CDR1 is SNHLY, CDR2 FYNNEI, per germline. This CDR3 is 17 amino acids long. As DNA, the CDR3 is TGTGCCAGCAGTCCTCTCTTACTAGCGGGGGGTTCAGATACGCAGTATTTT. The encoded protein is CASSPLLLAGGSDTQYF.

The chain employs TRBV7-2 and TRBJ2-5; weak D call: TRBD1 (6 bases). This CDR3 is built from 14 residues. Germline V CDR1 and CDR2: SGHTA, FQGNSA. Trimming cost V 5 bases and J 2 bases, with 12 bases left between them. In nucleotides, the CDR3 is TGTGCCAGCAGCCCGTACGGACAGCAAGAGACCCAGTACTTC. Translating gives CASSPYGQQETQYF.

This clone showed up just a few times. The chain carries TRBV29-1 and TRBJ1-1, with TRBD1 matching over 11 bases. This CDR3 comprises 14 residues. V was clipped by 7 bases and J by 3 bases; unmatched bases: 7. CDR1 and CDR2 (germline): SQVTM, ANQGSEA. The CDR3 nucleotides are TGCAGCGCCGAGGGGGACAGGGGGGACACTGAAGCTTTCTTT. Its translation is CSAEGDRGDTEAFF.

The V and J genes are TRBV6-5 and TRBJ2-3; possible D gene TRBD2, 6 bases. The V gene's germline CDR1 is MNHEY and CDR2 SVGAGI. V was clipped by 8 bases and J by 8 bases, with 20 bases between them. This CDR3 is built from 14 residues. CDR3 sequence (DNA): TGTGCCAGCCGTGACGGGGGTAGCGAAGCTACGCAGTATTTT. Its translation is CASRDGGSEATQYF.

The chain links TRBV12-5 to TRBJ1-2; D is unclear. V lost 1 base and J 3 bases, leaving 12 bases between the germline ends. Germline V CDR1 and CDR2: LGHNT, FRNRAP. The CDR3 loop spans 15 amino acids. The CDR3: CASGLAPQRDYGYTF. Here the CDR3 DNA reads TGTGCTAGTGGTTTGGCCCCACAGCGGGACTATGGCTACACCTTC.

The rearrangement uses TRBV30 and TRBJ2-3; 8 bases are a match to TRBD2. The CDR3 is 18 amino acids. Trimming cost V 3 bases and J 1 base; bases outside gene matches: 15. Germline lookup yields CDR1 GTSNPN and CDR2 SVGIG (reference sequence). The CDR3 sequence is CAWSGAGRWRGGTDTQYF. In DNA, the CDR3 is TGTGCCTGGAGCGGGGCAGGGAGGTGGCGGGGGGGCACAGATACGCAGTATTTT. The full variable domain, in which reference TRBV30 and TRBJ2-3 provide the parts outside the CDR3, is SQTIHQWPATLVQPVGSPLSLECTVEGTSNPNLYWYRQAAGRGLQLLFYSVGIGQISSEVPQNLSASRPQDRQFILSSKKLLLSDSGFYLCAWSGAGRWRGGTDTQYFGPGTRLTVL.

This chain links TRBV25-1 with TRBJ2-7, with 7 positions matching TRBD1. The CDR3 has 13 residues. Germline CDR1 and CDR2: MGHDK and SYGVNS. The J segment lost 6 bases and the V segment lost 6 bases, leaving 8 bases of the junction unmatched. CDR3 loop: CASRDRQGAEQYF. CDR3 DNA sequence: TGTGCCAGCAGAGACCGACAGGGCGCCGAGCAGTACTTC.

About this clone itself: At one end the junction does not follow the germline gene, possibly because of a read error. The chain joins TRBV7-9 to TRBJ1-2; TRBD1 is a possible D gene (5 bases). The germline V gene encodes CDR1 SEHNR and CDR2 FQNEAQ (reference sequence). This CDR3 comprises 15 residues. The CDR3 is CSSSLRGGVDYGYTF. CDR3 sequence (DNA): TGTTCCAGCAGCTTACGGGGGGGTGTTGACTATGGCTACACCTTC.

This clone occurred a few times. This chain links TRBV6-1 with TRBJ1-1; D is possibly TRBD1 (5 bases). Germline values: CDR1 MNHNS, CDR2 SASEGT. V shed 3 bases and J shed 1 base, with 18 bases lying between them. This CDR3 is built from 17 residues. The CDR3 region has the DNA TGTGCCAGCAGTGACCCATGGAGGGGCAGAGAGAACACTGAAGCTTTCTTT. Its protein is CASSDPWRGRENTEAFF.

This chain uses TRBV19 with TRBJ2-6; TRBD2 is a possible D gene (5 bases). The V gene's germline CDR1 is LNHDA and CDR2 SQIVND (reference sequence). The CDR3 totals 18 residues. Trimming cost V 10 bases and J 0 bases, with 22 bases left between them. The CDR3 nucleotides read TGTGCCACCCGCAAACCCAGCGGTGTAACCTCTGGGGCCAACGTCCTGACTTTC. It yields the protein CATRKPSGVTSGANVLTF.

The rearrangement uses TRBV19 and TRBJ2-6; 7 nucleotides agree with TRBD2. The CDR3 loop spans 17 amino acids. The V segment lost 4 bases and the J segment 0 bases; nucleotides outside the gene matches: 6. CDR1 is LNHDA, CDR2 SQIVND, per germline (reference sequence). CDR3 residues: CASSRGGSSSGANVLTF. CDR3 sequence (DNA): TGTGCCAGTAGTAGGGGGGGGTCTAGCTCTGGGGCCAACGTCCTGACTTTC.

This chain uses TRBV27 with TRBJ2-3, with 8 positions matching TRBD2. V gave up 3 bases and J gave up 3 bases; unmatched junction bases: 5. Germline V gene sequence: CDR1 MNHEY, CDR2 SMNVEV (reference sequence). The CDR3 covers 15 residues. CDR3 DNA: TGTGCCAGCAGTTTGGCGAGCGGGGGAACAGATACGCAGTATTTT. Encoded protein: CASSLASGGTDTQYF.

The chain joins TRBV11-1 to TRBJ2-7, with 7 bases identical to TRBD1. J lost 3 bases, V lost 8 bases, and 7 bases had no gene match. This CDR3 is built from 13 residues. The germline CDR1 and CDR2 sequences are SGHAT and FQDESV (reference sequence). CDR3 sequence reads: CASGPGTVYEQYF. The CDR3 nucleotides are TGTGCCAGCGGCCCCGGGACAGTCTACGAGCAGTACTTC.

This sequence joins TRBV27 and TRBJ2-3, with TRBD2 matching 10 bases. The germline V gene has CDR1 MNHEY and CDR2 SMNVEV (reference sequence). The CDR3 is 18 residues long. The ends lost 5 bases at V and 3 bases at J; junction bases unmatched: 14. The CDR3: CASSPYYPLAGETDTQYF. CDR3 DNA: TGTGCCAGCAGTCCCTACTACCCCCTAGCGGGGGAAACAGATACGCAGTATTTT.

This chain links TRBV28 with TRBJ1-5; D is perhaps TRBD1 (5 bases). The CDR3 consists of 14 residues. V dropped 5 bases and J dropped 4 bases, with 12 bases sitting between them. Germline CDR1 MDHEN, CDR2 SYDVKM. The CDR3 region has the DNA TGTGCCAGCAGTGATGACAGTACTAATCAGCCCCAGCATTTT. Translation gives CASSDDSTNQPQHF.

CDR3 in amino acids: CASSLSRFETQYF. The DNA of the CDR3 is TGCGCCAGCAGCTTGAGCAGGTTTGAGACCCAGTACTTC. This chain joins TRBV5-1 and TRBJ2-5, with D uncertain. Germline loops: CDR1 SGHRS, CDR2 YFSETQ. The CDR3 extends over 13 amino acids. V was pared by 1 base and J by 5 bases, with 9 bases between.

This clone counts as medium-sized. The CDR3 here is CASGSIGGGQPQHF. In nucleotides, the CDR3 is TGTGCCAGCGGTAGTATAGGGGGCGGCCAGCCCCAGCATTTT. The chain links TRBV6-5 to TRBJ1-5; TRBD1 matches at 7 bases. Looked up from germline, CDR1 is MNHEY and CDR2 is SVGAGI. With 8 bases clipped from V and 7 bases from J, the junction kept 11 bases outside the gene matches. This CDR3 comprises 14 residues.